One and the same sample provided the 31 T cell receptor beta chains below, sequenced in a study of T cell repertoires in cytomegalovirus infection. MiXCR was run by TCRdb on the reads, yielding one entry per CDR3 protein. The repertoire consists of about 530,000 distinct CDR3 sequences, with around a quarter occurring once and the leading ten covering 13%. The sample comprised PBMCs. These receptors were taken from a human donor in good health (CMV status not recorded). Some clones in this sample may be carry-over from other donors' samples.

This clonotype was recorded a few times. The chain joins TRBV7-9 to TRBJ2-2, with D maybe TRBD1 (6 bases). Deletions cut 6 bases from V and 4 bases from J, with 15 bases between. Germline V gene lookup returns CDR1 SEHNR and CDR2 FQNEAQ (reference sequence). The CDR3 totals 15 residues. The CDR3 loop reads CASRSGTKITGELFF. The CDR3 nucleotides are TGTGCCAGCAGATCCGGGACAAAAATCACCGGGGAGCTGTTTTTT.

This chain connects TRBV6-2 or TRBV6-3 to TRBJ2-3, with a tentative D call TRBD2 (6 bases). The CDR3 runs 15 residues. The V gene lost 7 bases and the J gene lost 4 bases, with 18 bases spanning the gap. Germline V CDR1 and CDR2: MNHEY, SVGEGT. The CDR3 loop is CASIPRAGRPDTQYF. CDR3 nucleotide sequence: TGTGCCAGCATTCCTCGGGCGGGAAGGCCAGATACGCAGTATTTT.

This clonotype was found a few times. The chain employs TRBV7-2 and TRBJ2-4; D unclear. The CDR3 is 15 amino acids. V was cut by 5 bases and J by 2 bases, with 13 bases left in between. The germline V gene has CDR1 SGHTA and CDR2 FQGNSA. The CDR3 is CASSTSWGTKNIQYF. In DNA, the CDR3 is TGTGCCAGCAGCACAAGCTGGGGTACCAAAAACATTCAGTACTTC.

This clonotype was counted a few times. The CDR3 nucleotides read TGTGCCAGCAGCCCCGGTGGGGGGAGCGGGTATCAAGAGACCCAGTACTTC. Amino acid sequence: CASSPGGGSGYQETQYF. The chain recombines TRBV7-9 with TRBJ2-5, with a possible D match to TRBD2 (6 bases). V dropped 5 bases and J dropped 2 bases, with 21 bases sitting between them. The germline V gene encodes CDR1 SEHNR and CDR2 FQNEAQ (reference sequence). This CDR3 spans 17 amino acids.

V and J are TRBV12-3 or TRBV12-4 and TRBJ2-7, with no clear D. The V end lost 5 bases, the J end lost 6 bases, and 8 bases lay between the germline ends. CDR3 length: 11 amino acids. Written as DNA, the CDR3 is TGTGCCAGCAGTCGGGCACTCGAGCAGTACTTC. Translation gives CASSRALEQYF.

In its sample, this clonotype was seen a few times. The rearrangement uses TRBV20-1 and TRBJ2-5, with D perhaps matching TRBD2 (6 bases). CDR1 DFQATT and CDR2 SNEGSKA come from the germline V gene (reference sequence). This CDR3 comprises 14 residues. V lost 1 base and J lost 1, with 10 bases in between. The CDR3 spells CSARGRDRQETQYF. The CDR3 DNA sequence: TGCAGTGCTAGAGGGCGGGACCGCCAAGAGACCCAGTACTTC.

The chain couples TRBV5-6 to TRBJ1-1, with a weak D call TRBD1 (5 bases). The CDR3 spans 15 residues. Trimming took 4 bases from V and 4 from J, leaving 17 bases between them. Germline assignment: CDR1 SGHDT and CDR2 YYEEEE. The DNA of the CDR3 is TGTGCCAGCAGCGGGATATCAGGGATTACCACTGAAGCTTTCTTT. Encoded protein: CASSGISGITTEAFF.

For the CDR3, the DNA is TGTGCCACCAGTGTTCGGGACAATCAGCCCCAGCATTTT. Amino acid sequence: CATSVRDNQPQHF. V and J are TRBV24-1 and TRBJ1-5; D is undetermined. V was trimmed by 5 bases and J by 3 bases, leaving 7 bases between them. The V gene's germline CDR1 is KGHDR and CDR2 SFDVKD. There are 13 residues in the CDR3.

In this sample, this clonotype turned up many times. CDR3 region: CASSSRTSGATDTQYF. The CDR3 region has the DNA TGTGCCAGCAGCTCACGGACTAGCGGGGCCACAGATACGCAGTATTTT. This chain connects TRBV7-8 to TRBJ2-3; 12 bases fit TRBD2. The CDR3 contains 16 residues. From germline, CDR1 is SGHVS and CDR2 FQNEAQ. V trimming: 4 bases; J trimming: 2 bases; junction bases outside the gene matches: 4.

V and J are TRBV20-1 and TRBJ1-4; D is unclear. Trimming stripped 0 bases from V and 0 bases from J, with 11 bases between. The CDR3 is 16 amino acids. Germline V gives CDR1 DFQATT, CDR2 SNEGSKA (reference sequence). CDR3 sequence reads: CSARDGTAATNEKLFF. The CDR3 DNA is TGCAGTGCTAGAGATGGCACAGCTGCAACTAATGAAAAACTGTTTTTT.

The V and J genes are TRBV29-1 and TRBJ2-1; 9 bases are a match to TRBD1. Germline V gives CDR1 SQVTM, CDR2 ANQGSEA. The CDR3 consists of 16 residues. Germline trimming cut 6 bases from V and 3 bases from J; bases unmatched to any gene: 12. The CDR3 sequence: CSVAPETGGSYNEQFF. CDR3 coding DNA: TGCAGCGTCGCCCCTGAGACAGGGGGTAGCTACAATGAGCAGTTCTTC.

This clonotype turned up a few times. The chain joins TRBV27 to TRBJ2-7; a possible D gene is TRBD1 (5 bases). CDR1 is MNHEY, CDR2 SMNVEV, per germline (reference sequence). The V gene lost 2 bases and the J gene lost 1 base, with 15 bases spanning the gap. CDR3 length equals 16 residues. The CDR3 loop is CASSLLMAGRSYEQYF. CDR3 in DNA: TGTGCCAGCAGTTTACTGATGGCAGGGCGTTCCTACGAGCAGTACTTC.

This clonotype was counted only a few times. The chain couples TRBV7-9 to TRBJ2-7, with 8 positions matching TRBD2. The CDR3 totals 15 residues. V was clipped by 5 bases and J by 4 bases; unmatched bases: 10. From germline, CDR1 is SEHNR and CDR2 FQNEAQ (reference sequence). The CDR3 coding sequence is TGTGCCAGCAGCCAAGGAGAGCGGGAGTTATACGAGCAGTACTTC. It translates to CASSQGERELYEQYF.

V usage is TRBV5-6 and J usage is TRBJ1-2; TRBD1 matches at 7 bases. The V gene end was trimmed by 1 base and the J gene end by 4 bases; junction bases not matched to a gene: 7. Germline V CDR1 and CDR2: SGHDT, YYEEEE. This CDR3 comprises 15 residues. CDR3 protein: CASSLYTGAGYGYTF. CDR3 coding DNA: TGTGCCAGCAGCTTGTATACAGGGGCGGGCTATGGCTACACCTTC.

The gene calls are TRBV7-6 and TRBJ1-5, with 9 nucleotides matching TRBD1. Trimming removed 6 bases from V and 7 bases from J; junction bases left unmatched: 4. Germline V gives CDR1 SGHVS, CDR2 FNYEAQ. This CDR3 is 13 amino acids long. This chain's CDR3 is CASSTDRGQPQHF. CDR3 in DNA: TGTGCCAGCAGTACGGACAGGGGACAGCCCCAGCATTTT.

This clonotype was seen ten or more times. The CDR3 DNA reads TGTGCCAGCAGTGAAGATGCCGGGACAGGGACGCAGTATTTT. It codes for CASSEDAGTGTQYF. The chain carries TRBV2 and TRBJ2-3, with 9 bases that match TRBD1. CDR1 is SNHLY and CDR2 is FYNNEI in the germline V gene. With V trimmed by 1 base and J by 9 bases, 5 bases remained unmatched. The CDR3 is 14 residues long.

This clonotype was seen a handful of times. The CDR3 here is CASSFPSGLFNEQFF. The CDR3 bases are TGTGCCAGCAGCTTCCCTAGCGGACTCTTCAATGAGCAGTTCTTC. This sequence joins TRBV7-6 and TRBJ2-1; TRBD2 matches at 7 bases. Germline CDR1 reads SGHVS; CDR2 reads FNYEAQ. The J segment lost 6 bases and the V segment lost 3 bases, leaving 8 bases of the junction unmatched. This CDR3 region has 15 residues.

The table lists this clonotype with a few counts. The chain uses TRBV10-3 and TRBJ2-1; TRBD2 matches at 10 bases. V gave up 3 bases and J gave up 7 bases; unmatched junction bases: 12. CDR3 size: 17 residues. Germline CDR1 ENHRY, CDR2 SYGVKD. The CDR3 is CAISDSLGLAGENEQFF. Written as DNA, the CDR3 is TGTGCCATCAGTGACAGTCTAGGGCTAGCGGGAGAGAATGAGCAGTTCTTC.

This clonotype was observed a few times. The chain uses TRBV29-1 and TRBJ1-1; D unclear. Germline CDR1 and CDR2: SQVTM and ANQGSEA. V was shortened by 8 bases and J by 0 bases, with 13 bases between the two germline ends. This CDR3 has 13 amino acids. The CDR3 DNA follows: TGCAGCTTCTCAAGAGGATTGAACACTGAAGCTTTCTTT. This sequence encodes CSFSRGLNTEAFF. The full variable domain, with the rest looked up from reference TRBV29-1 and TRBJ1-1, is SAVISQKPSRDICQRGTSLTIQCQVDSQVTMMFWYRQQPGQSLTLIATANQGSEATYESGFVIDKFPISRPNLTFSTLTVSNMSPEDSSIYLCSFSRGLNTEAFFGQGTRLTVV.

The CDR3 sequence is CASSLDSAQTAFTEAFF. CDR3 nucleotide sequence: TGTGCCAGCAGCTTAGATTCGGCACAGACAGCATTCACTGAAGCTTTCTTT. The chain has TRBV11-3 and TRBJ1-1; perhaps TRBD1 as D (5 bases). Trimming took 0 bases from V and 4 from J, leaving 18 bases between them. The CDR3 has 17 amino acids. Per germline, CDR1 SGHNT and CDR2 YENEEA.

The chain joins TRBV30 to TRBJ1-2; TRBD1 aligns across 7 bases. Trimming removed 0 bases from V and 8 bases from J; junction bases left unmatched: 12. CDR3 size: 15 residues. Germline loops: CDR1 GTSNPN, CDR2 SVGIG (reference sequence). DNA of the CDR3: TGTGCCTGGAGTGTCGCCCAGTTACAGGGGAGAGGCTACACCTTC. It encodes CAWSVAQLQGRGYTF.

The chain joins TRBV7-9 to TRBJ1-3; D is perhaps TRBD1 (5 bases). The ends were cut back, 3 bases at V and 1 base at J, with 10 bases in the middle. Germline loops: CDR1 SEHNR, CDR2 FQNEAQ (reference sequence). This CDR3 spans 15 amino acids. CDR3 nucleotide sequence: TGTGCCAGCAGCTTTTCGGGGGAATCTGGAAACACCATATATTTT. It yields the protein CASSFSGESGNTIYF.

The chain couples TRBV7-2 to TRBJ2-7; the D is unclear. CDR3 length equals 12 residues. The germline V gene has CDR1 SGHTA and CDR2 FQGNSA. Trimming cost V 4 bases and J 4 bases, with 8 bases left between them. CDR3 sequence: CASSSVQYEQYF. The DNA for the CDR3 is TGTGCCAGCAGCTCGGTCCAGTACGAGCAGTACTTC.

The gene calls are TRBV6-2 or TRBV6-3 and TRBJ2-3, with 14 nucleotides matching TRBD2. The CDR3 covers 21 residues. The V gene's germline CDR1 is MNHEY and CDR2 SVGEGT. The ends lost 2 bases at V and 5 bases at J; junction bases unmatched: 18. The DNA for the CDR3 is TGTGCCAGCAGTTACGGAAGTCGACAGCTCGGGACTAGCGGGAGTATAGATACGCAGTATTTT. Residues: CASSYGSRQLGTSGSIDTQYF.

The chain employs TRBV12-3 or TRBV12-4 and TRBJ1-5, with D tentatively TRBD1 (6 bases). V was trimmed by 4 bases and J by 4 bases, leaving 11 bases between them. This CDR3 spans 14 amino acids. The CDR3 reads CASSYRDINQPQHF. DNA for the CDR3: TGTGCCAGCAGTTACCGGGACATAAATCAGCCCCAGCATTTT.

The rearrangement uses TRBV6-6 and TRBJ1-4, with D tentatively TRBD1 (6 bases). Trimming took 6 bases from V and 6 from J, leaving 17 bases between them. Germline values: CDR1 MNHNY, CDR2 SVGAGI (reference sequence). This CDR3 contains 15 residues. In DNA, the CDR3 is TGTGCCAGCAGACTACAGGGTCGTTTGGATGAAAAACTGTTTTTT. Protein sequence: CASRLQGRLDEKLFF.

CDR3 DNA sequence: TGTGCCACCTCCCTAGGGGCGACATTTCCCTACAATGAGCAGTTCTTC. Its protein is CATSLGATFPYNEQFF. This rearrangement joins TRBV19 to TRBJ2-1, with a possible D match to TRBD1 (5 bases). This CDR3 spans 16 amino acids. Trimming cost V 10 bases and J 2 bases, with 21 bases left between them. CDR1 LNHDA and CDR2 SQIVND come from the germline V gene (reference sequence).

The V call is TRBV7-8, the J call TRBJ2-7; tentative D call: TRBD2 (5 bases). The CDR3 has 12 residues. V lost 5 bases, J lost 2 bases, and 7 bases lay in between. In germline, CDR1 is SGHVS, CDR2 FQNEAQ. In nucleotides, the CDR3 is TGTGCCAGCAGCCCCGGGACCTACGAGCAGTACGTC. As protein: CASSPGTYEQYV.

At least ten counts were recorded for this clonotype. The chain recombines TRBV7-2 with TRBJ2-5, with D perhaps matching TRBD1 or TRBD2 (5 bases each). V lost 5 bases and J 5 bases, leaving 15 bases between the germline ends. CDR1 is SGHTA and CDR2 is FQGNSA in the germline V gene. This CDR3 region has 14 residues. CDR3 sequence reads: CASSLSGPEETQYF. The CDR3 region has the DNA TGTGCCAGCAGCCTTTCGGGACCAGAGGAGACCCAGTACTTC.

The chain has TRBV29-1 and TRBJ1-1, with no clear D. V gave up 0 bases and J gave up 3 bases, with 5 bases separating them. CDR1 is SQVTM and CDR2 is ANQGSEA in the germline V gene. This CDR3 has 12 amino acids. CDR3 bases: TGCAGCGTTGAAGAGGTAGACACTGAAGCTTTCTTT. Translating gives CSVEEVDTEAFF.

This clonotype has at least ten counts. The rearrangement uses TRBV7-2 and TRBJ2-5; D perhaps matches TRBD2 (6 bases). The V end lost 2 bases, the J end lost 2 bases, and 15 bases lay between the germline ends. This CDR3 comprises 16 residues. Germline CDR1 SGHTA, CDR2 FQGNSA. As DNA, the CDR3 is TGTGCCAGCAGCTTATTTCGCGGGATGGGGCAAGAGACCCAGTACTTC. Translation: CASSLFRGMGQETQYF.